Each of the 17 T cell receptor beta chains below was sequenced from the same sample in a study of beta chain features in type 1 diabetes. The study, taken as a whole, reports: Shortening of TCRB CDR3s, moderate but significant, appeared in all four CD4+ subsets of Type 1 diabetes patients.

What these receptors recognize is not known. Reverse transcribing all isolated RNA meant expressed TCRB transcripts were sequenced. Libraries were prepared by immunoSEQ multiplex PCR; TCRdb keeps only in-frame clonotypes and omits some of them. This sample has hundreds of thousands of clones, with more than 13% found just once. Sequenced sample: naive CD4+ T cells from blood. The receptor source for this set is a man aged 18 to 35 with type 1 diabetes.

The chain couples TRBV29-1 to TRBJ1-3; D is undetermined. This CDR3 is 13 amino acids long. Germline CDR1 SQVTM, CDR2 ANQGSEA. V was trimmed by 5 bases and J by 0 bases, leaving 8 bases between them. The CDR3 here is CSVTPDSGNTIYF. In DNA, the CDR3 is TGCAGCGTTACCCCCGACTCTGGAAACACCATATATTTT.

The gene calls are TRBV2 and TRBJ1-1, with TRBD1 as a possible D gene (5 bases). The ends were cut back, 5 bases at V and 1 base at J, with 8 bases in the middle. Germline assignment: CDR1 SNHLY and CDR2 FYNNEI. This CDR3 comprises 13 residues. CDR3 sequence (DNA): TGTGCCAGCAGTTATACAGGGAACACTGAAGCTTTCTTT. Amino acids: CASSYTGNTEAFF.

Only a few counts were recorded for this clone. The CDR3 here is CASSFTGYTNQPQHF. As DNA, the CDR3 is TGTGCCAGCAGTTTCACAGGTTATACGAATCAGCCCCAGCATTTT. V is TRBV27 and J is TRBJ1-5, with a weak D call TRBD1 (5 bases). Trimming took 3 bases from V and 4 from J, leaving 13 bases between them. Germline values: CDR1 MNHEY, CDR2 SMNVEV (reference sequence). This CDR3 is 15 amino acids long.

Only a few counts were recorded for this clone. In DNA form, the CDR3 reads TGTGCCAGCAGGCCTGACAGGGGTTTGAATCAGCCCCAGCATTTT. It specifies CASRPDRGLNQPQHF. The J gene is TRBJ1-5, the V gene TRBV27; 8 positions agree with TRBD1. CDR3 length equals 15 residues. Germline CDR1 is MNHEY and CDR2 is SMNVEV (reference sequence). Trimming cost V 6 bases and J 4 bases; bases outside gene matches: 8.

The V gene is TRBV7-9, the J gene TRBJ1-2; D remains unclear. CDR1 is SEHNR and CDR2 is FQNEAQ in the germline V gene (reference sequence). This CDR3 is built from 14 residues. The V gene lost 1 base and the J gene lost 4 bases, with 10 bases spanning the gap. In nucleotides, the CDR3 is TGTGCCAGCAGCTTAGTGAACACGGGCTATGGCTACACCTTC. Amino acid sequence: CASSLVNTGYGYTF.

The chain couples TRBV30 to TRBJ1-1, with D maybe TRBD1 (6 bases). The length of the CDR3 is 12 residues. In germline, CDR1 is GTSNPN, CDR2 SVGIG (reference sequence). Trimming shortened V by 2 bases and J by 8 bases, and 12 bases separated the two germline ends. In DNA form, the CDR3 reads TGTGCCTGGAGTCTTACAGGGAGGGAAGCTTTCTTT. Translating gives CAWSLTGREAFF.

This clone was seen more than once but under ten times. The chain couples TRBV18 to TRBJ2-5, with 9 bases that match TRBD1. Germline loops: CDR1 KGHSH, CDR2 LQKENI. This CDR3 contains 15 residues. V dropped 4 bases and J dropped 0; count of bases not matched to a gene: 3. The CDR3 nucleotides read TGTGCCAGCTCACGACGGACAGGGGACCAAGAGACCCAGTACTTC. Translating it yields CASSRRTGDQETQYF.

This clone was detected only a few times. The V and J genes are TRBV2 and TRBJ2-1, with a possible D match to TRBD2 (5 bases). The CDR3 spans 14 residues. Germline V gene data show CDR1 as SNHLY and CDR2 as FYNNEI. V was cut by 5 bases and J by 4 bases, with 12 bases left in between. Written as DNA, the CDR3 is TGTGCCAGCAGTCGGACTTTCTTGTACAATGAGCAGTTCTTC. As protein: CASSRTFLYNEQFF.

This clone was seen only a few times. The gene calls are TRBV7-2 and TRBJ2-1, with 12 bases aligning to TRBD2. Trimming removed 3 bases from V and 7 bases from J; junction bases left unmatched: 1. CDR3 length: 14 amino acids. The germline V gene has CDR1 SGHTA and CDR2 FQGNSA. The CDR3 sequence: CASSFGLAGNEQFF. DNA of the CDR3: TGTGCCAGCAGCTTTGGACTAGCGGGAAATGAGCAGTTCTTC. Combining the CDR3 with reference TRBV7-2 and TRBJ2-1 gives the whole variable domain GAGVSQSPSNKVTEKGKDVELRCDPISGHTALYWYRQSLGQGLEFLIYFQGNSAPDKSGLPSDRFSAERTGGSVSTLTIQRTQQEDSAVYLCASSFGLAGNEQFFGPGTRLTVL.

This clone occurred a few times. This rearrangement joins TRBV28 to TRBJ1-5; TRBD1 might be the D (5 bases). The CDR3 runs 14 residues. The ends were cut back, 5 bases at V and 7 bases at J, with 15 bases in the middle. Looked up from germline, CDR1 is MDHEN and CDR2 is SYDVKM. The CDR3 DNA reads TGTGCCAGCAGTCCTCCGGCAGGGAGACAGCCCCAGCATTTT. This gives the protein CASSPPAGRQPQHF.

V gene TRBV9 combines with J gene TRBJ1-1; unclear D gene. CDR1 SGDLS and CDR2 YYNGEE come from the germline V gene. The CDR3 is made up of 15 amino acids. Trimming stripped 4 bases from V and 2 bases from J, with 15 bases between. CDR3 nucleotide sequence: TGTGCCAGCAGCCCGAGACATTCTACTAACACTGAAGCTTTCTTT. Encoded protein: CASSPRHSTNTEAFF.

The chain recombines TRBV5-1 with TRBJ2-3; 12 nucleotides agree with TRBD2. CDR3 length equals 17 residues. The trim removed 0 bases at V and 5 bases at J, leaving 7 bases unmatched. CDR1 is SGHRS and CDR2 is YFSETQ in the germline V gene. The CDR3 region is CASSLELAGGQEDTQYF. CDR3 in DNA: TGCGCCAGCAGCTTGGAACTAGCGGGGGGCCAGGAAGATACGCAGTATTTT.

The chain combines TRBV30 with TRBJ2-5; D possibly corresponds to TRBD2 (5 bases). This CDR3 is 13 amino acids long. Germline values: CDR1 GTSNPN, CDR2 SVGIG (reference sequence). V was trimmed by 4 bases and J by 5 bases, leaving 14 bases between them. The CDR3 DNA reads TGTGCCTGGACTCAGACCTCGGGGGAGACCCAGTACTTC. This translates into CAWTQTSGETQYF.

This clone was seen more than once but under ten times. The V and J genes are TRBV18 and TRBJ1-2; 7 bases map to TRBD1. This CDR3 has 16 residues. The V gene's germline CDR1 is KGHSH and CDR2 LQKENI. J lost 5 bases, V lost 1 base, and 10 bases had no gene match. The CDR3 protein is CASSPRSDDRVYGYTF. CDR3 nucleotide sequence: TGTGCCAGCTCACCACGGTCAGATGACAGGGTGTATGGCTACACCTTC.

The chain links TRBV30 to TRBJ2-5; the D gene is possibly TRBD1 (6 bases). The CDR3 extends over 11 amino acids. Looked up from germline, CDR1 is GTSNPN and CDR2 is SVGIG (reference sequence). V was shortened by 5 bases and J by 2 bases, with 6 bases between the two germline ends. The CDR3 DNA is TGTGCCTGGGACAGGCAAGAGACCCAGTACTTC. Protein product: CAWDRQETQYF.

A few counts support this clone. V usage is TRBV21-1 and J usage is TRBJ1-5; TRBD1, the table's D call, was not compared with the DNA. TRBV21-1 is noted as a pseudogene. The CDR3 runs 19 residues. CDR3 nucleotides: TGTGCCAGCAGCAAACGTGAACAGGGTATAGCCCGCTCTAATCAGCCCCAGCATTTT. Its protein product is CASSKREQGIARSNQPQHF.

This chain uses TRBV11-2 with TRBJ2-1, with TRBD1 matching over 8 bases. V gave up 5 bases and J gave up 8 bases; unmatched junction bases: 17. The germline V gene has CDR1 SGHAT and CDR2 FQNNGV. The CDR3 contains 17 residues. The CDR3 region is CASSRIPTGTGSDEQFF. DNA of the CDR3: TGTGCCAGCAGCCGGATCCCAACCGGGACAGGTAGCGATGAGCAGTTCTTC. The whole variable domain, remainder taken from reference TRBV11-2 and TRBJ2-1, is EAGVAQSPRYKIIEKRQSVAFWCNPISGHATLYWYQQILGQGPKLLIQFQNNGVVDDSQLPKDRFSAERLKGVDSTLKIQPAKLEDSAVYLCASSRIPTGTGSDEQFFGPGTRLTVL.